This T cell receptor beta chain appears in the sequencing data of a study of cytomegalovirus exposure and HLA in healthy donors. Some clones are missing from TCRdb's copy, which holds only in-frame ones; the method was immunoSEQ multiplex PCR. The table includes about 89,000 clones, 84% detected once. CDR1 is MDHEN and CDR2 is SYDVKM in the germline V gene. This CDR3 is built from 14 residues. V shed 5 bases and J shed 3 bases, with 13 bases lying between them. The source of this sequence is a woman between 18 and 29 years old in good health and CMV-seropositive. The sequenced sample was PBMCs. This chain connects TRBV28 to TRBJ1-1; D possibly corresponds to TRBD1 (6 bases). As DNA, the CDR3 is TGTGCCAGCAGTAACGACAGGTTGTACACTGAAGCTTTCTTT. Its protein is CASSNDRLYTEAFF.